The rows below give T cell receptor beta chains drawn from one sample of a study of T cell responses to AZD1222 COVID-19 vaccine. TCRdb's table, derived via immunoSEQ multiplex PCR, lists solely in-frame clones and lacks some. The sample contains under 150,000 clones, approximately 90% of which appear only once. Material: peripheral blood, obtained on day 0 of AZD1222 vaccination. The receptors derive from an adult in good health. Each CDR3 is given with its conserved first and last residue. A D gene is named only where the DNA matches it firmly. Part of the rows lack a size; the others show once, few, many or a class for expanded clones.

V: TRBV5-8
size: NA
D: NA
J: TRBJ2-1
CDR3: CASSLAAVVNEQFF
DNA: TGTGCCAGCAGCTTGGCCGCCGTGGTCAATGAGCAGTTCTTC

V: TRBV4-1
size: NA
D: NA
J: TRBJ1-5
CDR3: CASSQAGGSNQPQHF
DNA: TGCGCCAGCAGCCAAGCCGGCGGGAGCAATCAGCCCCAGCATTTT

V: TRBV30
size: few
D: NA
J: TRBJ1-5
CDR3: CAWSVRSISNQPQHF
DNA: TGTGCCTGGAGTGTACGTTCCATTAGCAATCAGCCCCAGCATTTT

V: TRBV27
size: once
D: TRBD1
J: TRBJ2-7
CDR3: CASSTRRDRDFYEQYF
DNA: TGTGCCAGCAGCACACGCCGGGACAGGGATTTCTACGAGCAGTACTTC

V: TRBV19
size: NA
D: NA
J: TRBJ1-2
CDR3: CASSIGDGYTF
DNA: TGTGCCAGTAGTATAGGTGATGGCTACACCTTC

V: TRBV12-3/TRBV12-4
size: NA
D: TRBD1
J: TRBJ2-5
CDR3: CASSRRTGETQYF
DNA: TGTGCCAGCAGCCGCCGGACAGGGGAGACCCAGTACTTC

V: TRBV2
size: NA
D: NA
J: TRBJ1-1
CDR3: CASIYGGGRTEAFF
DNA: TGTGCCAGCATATATGGGGGCGGGAGAACTGAAGCTTTCTTT

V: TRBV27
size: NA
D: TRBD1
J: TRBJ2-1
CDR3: CASSLPGQVHEQFF
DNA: TGTGCCAGCAGTTTACCGGGACAGGTCCATGAGCAGTTCTTC

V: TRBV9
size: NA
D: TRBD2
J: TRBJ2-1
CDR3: CASSLGLAGGLDEQFF
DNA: TGTGCCAGCAGCCTGGGACTAGCGGGAGGGCTGGATGAGCAGTTCTTC

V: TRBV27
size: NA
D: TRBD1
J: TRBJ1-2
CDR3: CASSPRTGGNYGYTF
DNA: TGTGCCAGCAGTCCCCGGACAGGGGGGAACTATGGCTACACCTTC

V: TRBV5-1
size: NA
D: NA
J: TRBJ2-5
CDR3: CASSLVGEETQYF
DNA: TGCGCCAGCAGCTTGGTAGGGGAAGAGACCCAGTACTTC

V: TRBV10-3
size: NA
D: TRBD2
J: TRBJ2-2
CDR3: CAISESSGRGTGELFF
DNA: TGTGCCATCAGTGAGTCCAGCGGGAGGGGAACCGGGGAGCTGTTTTTT

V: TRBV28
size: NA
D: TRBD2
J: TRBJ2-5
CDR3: CASVNSGRALGTQYF
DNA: TGTGCCAGCGTAAATAGCGGGAGGGCCCTGGGGACCCAGTACTTC

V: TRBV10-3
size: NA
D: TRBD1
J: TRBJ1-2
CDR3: CAISESIDRALYYGYTF
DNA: TGTGCCATCAGTGAGTCAATCGACAGGGCTCTCTACTATGGCTACACCTTC

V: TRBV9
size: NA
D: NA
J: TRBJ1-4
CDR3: CASSVGANNEKLFF
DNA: TGTGCCAGCAGCGTAGGGGCAAATAATGAAAAACTGTTTTTT

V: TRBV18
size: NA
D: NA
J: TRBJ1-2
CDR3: CASSPLKTSYGYTF
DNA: TGTGCCAGCTCACCATTAAAGACAAGCTATGGCTACACCTTC

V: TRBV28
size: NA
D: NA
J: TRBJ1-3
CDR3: CASSESRNTIYF
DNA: TGTGCCAGCAGCGAAAGCCGAAACACCATATATTTT

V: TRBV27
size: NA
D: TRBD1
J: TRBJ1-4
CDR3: CASSLRGTGNEKLFF
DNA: TGTGCCAGCAGTTTAAGAGGGACAGGGAATGAAAAACTGTTTTTT

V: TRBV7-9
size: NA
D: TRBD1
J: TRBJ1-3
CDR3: CASSTDRSSGNTIYF
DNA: TGTGCCAGCAGCACGGACAGGAGCTCTGGAAACACCATATATTTT